The 11 T cell receptor beta chains reported below all come from one sample, sequenced in a study of T cell responses to AZD1222 COVID-19 vaccine. Produced via immunoSEQ multiplex PCR; TCRdb's table is partial and in-frame only. The profile covers roughly 120,000 clones, with roughly 87% appearing a single time and 6.5% to 8.5% taken by the ten largest. The specimen comprised peripheral blood, sampled on day 0 of AZD1222 vaccination. These receptor sequences come from an adult in good health.

The V gene is TRBV9, the J gene TRBJ2-2, with TRBD1 identical over 7 bases. The CDR3 spans 14 residues. The V gene end was trimmed by 0 bases and the J gene end by 7 bases; junction bases not matched to a gene: 3. The germline gives CDR1 SGDLS, CDR2 YYNGEE. The CDR3 DNA reads as TGTGCCAGCAGCGTAGGAGGGGGCAGCGGGGAGCTGTTTTTT. Amino acid sequence: CASSVGGGSGELFF.

The gene calls are TRBV6-5 and TRBJ1-4; TRBD1 aligns across 8 bases. V shed 8 bases and J 3 bases; nucleotides not matched to a gene: 2. CDR1 is MNHEY and CDR2 is SVGAGI in the germline V gene. The CDR3 sequence is 13 residues long. CDR3 DNA: TGTGCCAGCGGACAGGGCGCTAATGAAAAACTGTTTTTT. This codes for CASGQGANEKLFF.

The V gene is TRBV5-6, the J gene TRBJ1-2; D is unclear. Germline V gene sequence: CDR1 SGHDT, CDR2 YYEEEE. V was shortened by 0 bases and J by 0 bases, with 9 bases between the two germline ends. This CDR3 comprises 15 residues. CDR3 in amino acids: CASSLVRSTNYGYTF. The CDR3 coding sequence is TGTGCCAGCAGCTTGGTGAGGAGCACTAACTATGGCTACACCTTC. The full variable domain, its missing parts supplied by reference TRBV5-6 and TRBJ1-2, is DAGVTQSPTHLIKTRGQQVTLRCSPKSGHDTVSWYQQALGQGPQFIFQYYEEEERQRGNFPDRFSGHQFPNYSSELNVNALLLGDSALYLCASSLVRSTNYGYTFGSGTRLTVV.

V usage is TRBV27 and J usage is TRBJ1-5; no definite D call. Trimming took 11 bases from V and 0 from J, leaving 17 bases between them. This CDR3 is 15 amino acids long. Germline V lookup: CDR1 MNHEY, CDR2 SMNVEV (reference sequence). The CDR3 sequence: CAVGMTAYSNQPQHF. DNA of the CDR3: TGTGCCGTGGGGATGACCGCGTATAGCAATCAGCCCCAGCATTTT.

The chain uses TRBV5-1 and TRBJ1-5; D is unclear. Germline CDR1 SGHRS, CDR2 YFSETQ. V was clipped by 1 base and J by 6 bases, with 5 bases between them. This CDR3 spans 12 amino acids. The CDR3, as DNA: TGCGCCAGCAGCTTGTTCGGTCAGCCCCAGCATTTT. Its protein is CASSLFGQPQHF. Full variable domain (rest looked up from reference TRBV5-1 and TRBJ1-5): KAGVTQTPRYLIKTRGQQVTLSCSPISGHRSVSWYQQTPGQGLQFLFEYFSETQRNKGNFPGRFSGRQFSNSRSEMNVSTLELGDSALYLCASSLFGQPQHFGDGTRLSIL.

The chain recombines TRBV25-1 with TRBJ1-1, with TRBD1 identical over 9 bases. The germline V gene encodes CDR1 MGHDK and CDR2 SYGVNS. J gave up 5 bases and V 4 bases, and 8 bases lay outside the gene matches. CDR3 length: 15 residues. The CDR3 DNA sequence: TGTGCCAGCAGTGTAGGGACAGGGCGGGGGACTGAAGCTTTCTTT. Its protein product is CASSVGTGRGTEAFF.

This clone was recorded only once. The rearrangement joins TRBV20-1 to TRBJ2-3; D might be TRBD1 (5 bases). This CDR3 has 10 residues. Per germline, CDR1 DFQATT and CDR2 SNEGSKA (reference sequence). The V gene lost 3 bases and the J gene lost 15 bases, with 13 bases spanning the gap. The CDR3 spells CSASLTDQYF. The CDR3 DNA is TGCAGTGCTAGTTTGACAGACCAATATTTT.

The chain carries TRBV7-3 and TRBJ2-1, with unresolved D. The CDR3 is made up of 15 amino acids. Germline CDR1 reads SGHTA; CDR2 reads FQGTGA. V was trimmed by 2 bases and J by 1 base, leaving 9 bases between them. The CDR3 reads CASSLEPKSYNEQFF. Here the CDR3 DNA reads TGTGCCAGCAGCTTAGAACCCAAATCCTACAATGAGCAGTTCTTC. Full variable domain (missing parts from reference TRBV7-3 and TRBJ2-1): GAGVSQTPSNKVTEKGKYVELRCDPISGHTALYWYRQSLGQGPEFLIYFQGTGAADDSGLPNDRFFAVRPEGSVSTLKIQRTERGDSAVYLCASSLEPKSYNEQFFGPGTRLTVL.

The chain uses TRBV9 and TRBJ2-1; D is unclear. V was shortened by 2 bases and J by 8 bases, with 8 bases between the two germline ends. The CDR3 is 12 residues long. Germline V CDR1 and CDR2: SGDLS, YYNGEE. The chain's CDR3 is CASSVPSHEQFF. The CDR3 DNA reads as TGTGCCAGCAGCGTCCCCTCCCATGAGCAGTTCTTC.

The chain uses TRBV14 and TRBJ1-2; D gene uncertain. This CDR3 contains 13 residues. Germline V gene sequence: CDR1 SGHDN, CDR2 FVKESK. The V and J ends lost 3 bases and 8 bases respectively, with 13 bases between them. The chain's CDR3 is CASSHGGPGGYTF. CDR3 coding DNA: TGTGCCAGCAGCCATGGTGGCCCAGGAGGCTACACCTTC.

The gene calls are TRBV5-1 and TRBJ2-2, with 9 nucleotides matching TRBD2. In germline, CDR1 is SGHRS, CDR2 YFSETQ. Trimming took 5 bases from V and 4 from J; bases not matched to a gene: 6. The CDR3 length is 15 residues. The CDR3 region has the DNA TGCGCCAGCAGGGACCCTAGCGGGACCACCGGGGAGCTGTTTTTT. This encodes CASRDPSGTTGELFF.